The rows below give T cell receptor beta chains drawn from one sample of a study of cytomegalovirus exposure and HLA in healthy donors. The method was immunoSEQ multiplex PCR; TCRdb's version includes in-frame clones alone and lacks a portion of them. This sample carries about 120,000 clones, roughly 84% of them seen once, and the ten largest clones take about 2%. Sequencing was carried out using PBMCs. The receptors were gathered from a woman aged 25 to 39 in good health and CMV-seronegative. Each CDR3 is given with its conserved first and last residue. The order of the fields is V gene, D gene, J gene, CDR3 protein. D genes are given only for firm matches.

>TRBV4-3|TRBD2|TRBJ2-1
CASSQDWASGGEAYNEQFF
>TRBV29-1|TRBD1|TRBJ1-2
CSAAGTGGAHYGYTF
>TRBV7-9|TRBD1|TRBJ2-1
CASSLGTVRAFNEQFF
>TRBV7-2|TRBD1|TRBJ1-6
CASRRDSYNSPLHF
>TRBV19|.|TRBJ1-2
CASTRRGSYGYTF
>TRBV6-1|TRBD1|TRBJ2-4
CASSDLNRGRVQVAKNIQYF
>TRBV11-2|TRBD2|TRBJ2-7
CASSLAVGLAGGFPYEQYF
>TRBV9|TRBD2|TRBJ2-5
CASSYGGGRGETQYF
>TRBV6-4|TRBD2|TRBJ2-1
CASSGLAGGNEQFF
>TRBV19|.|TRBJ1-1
CASSMASRREAFF